A single sample is the source of the 4 T cell receptor beta chains below, sequenced in a study of T cell repertoires in cytomegalovirus infection. These receptors lack a known antigen. TCRdb re-called the reads through MiXCR, storing one row per CDR3 protein. The table lists about 160,000 distinct CDR3 sequences, about 20% of them singletons. Specimen: CD8+ T cells from cultured PBMCs, collected from culture after CMV antigen stimulation. The receptors stem from a human donor in good health (CMV status not recorded). Some clones in this sample may be carry-over from other donors' samples.

This clonotype was recorded a few times. The rearrangement joins TRBV11-2 to TRBJ2-3, with 7 bases lining up with TRBD2. CDR3 length: 19 residues. Germline V CDR1 and CDR2: SGHAT, FQNNGV. V lost 1 base, J lost 2 bases, and 15 bases stayed unmatched. The CDR3 DNA reads TGTGCCAGCAGCTTAGCGGCAGCGGGCTTGGCGGGGGACACAGATACGCAGTATTTT. Its protein product is CASSLAAAGLAGDTDTQYF.

This clonotype was recorded a few times. This chain joins TRBV7-8 and TRBJ1-1; D is unclear. CDR1 is SGHVS, CDR2 FQNEAQ, per germline. V was shortened by 1 base and J by 6 bases, with 12 bases between the two germline ends. CDR3 size: 14 residues. The CDR3: CASSLVSIHSEAFF. The CDR3 DNA sequence: TGTGCCAGCAGCTTAGTTTCGATCCATTCTGAAGCTTTCTTT.

V usage is TRBV7-2 and J usage is TRBJ2-2; D is ambiguous. Trimming stripped 1 base from V and 3 bases from J, with 9 bases between. Germline V gene sequence: CDR1 SGHTA, CDR2 FQGNSA. The CDR3 is 15 residues long. The CDR3 sequence: CASSLGVLDTGELFF. The DNA of the CDR3 is TGTGCCAGCAGCTTAGGGGTTCTGGACACCGGGGAGCTGTTTTTT.

This clonotype was seen repeatedly, ten times or more. The chain joins TRBV28 to TRBJ1-1, with TRBD1 identical over 8 bases. Germline V lookup: CDR1 MDHEN, CDR2 SYDVKM. Unmatched junction bases numbered 3, after V lost 3 bases and J lost 6 bases. The CDR3 consists of 13 residues. CDR3 protein: CASSLGQAPEAFF. CDR3 DNA sequence: TGTGCCAGCAGTTTGGGACAGGCCCCTGAAGCTTTCTTT.